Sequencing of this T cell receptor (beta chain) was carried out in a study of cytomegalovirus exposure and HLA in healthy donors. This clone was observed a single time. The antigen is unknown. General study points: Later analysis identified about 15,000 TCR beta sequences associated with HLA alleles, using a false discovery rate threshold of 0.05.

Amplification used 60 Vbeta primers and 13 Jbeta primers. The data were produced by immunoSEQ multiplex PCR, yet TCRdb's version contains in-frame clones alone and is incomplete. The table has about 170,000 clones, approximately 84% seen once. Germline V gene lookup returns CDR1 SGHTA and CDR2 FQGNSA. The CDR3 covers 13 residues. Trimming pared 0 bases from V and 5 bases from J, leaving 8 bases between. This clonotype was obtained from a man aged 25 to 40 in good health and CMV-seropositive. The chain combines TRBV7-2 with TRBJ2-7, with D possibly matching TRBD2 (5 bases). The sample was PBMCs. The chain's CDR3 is CASSLAGVHEQYF. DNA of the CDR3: TGTGCCAGCAGCTTAGCCGGGGTCCACGAGCAGTACTTC.